What follows are 27 T cell receptor beta chains derived from one specimen sequenced in a study of cytomegalovirus exposure and HLA in healthy donors. 60 Vbeta and 13 Jbeta primers were used in PCR. TCRdb keeps only in-frame clones here, not all; method: immunoSEQ multiplex PCR. The sample contains tens of thousands of clones, 60% to 85% of which appear only once. Material for sequencing was PBMCs. The receptors originated from a male donor in good health and CMV-seropositive.

The table lists this clone with a few counts. The gene calls are TRBV5-6 and TRBJ1-4; TRBD1 agrees at 8 bases. The CDR3 spans 17 residues. Germline V gene lookup returns CDR1 SGHDT and CDR2 YYEEEE. Trimming took 1 base from V and 4 from J; bases not matched to a gene: 9. The CDR3 nucleotides read TGTGCCAGCAGCTTGCTGGACAGGGCTTGGGGTAATGAAAAACTGTTTTTT. Protein: CASSLLDRAWGNEKLFF.

This clone has more than one count but fewer than ten. This chain links TRBV4-3 with TRBJ1-1; D is ambiguous. The CDR3 runs to 12 residues. V lost 1 base, J lost 14 bases, and 14 bases lay in between. CDR1 and CDR2 from the germline V gene are LGHNA and YSLEER. The CDR3 DNA reads TGCGCCAGCAGCCAAGGAGGGCTGCCGTCGTTCTTT. This encodes CASSQGGLPSFF.

The chain has TRBV7-9 and TRBJ1-5; tentative D call: TRBD1 (5 bases). The CDR3 spans 13 residues. V was shortened by 3 bases and J by 9 bases, with 12 bases between the two germline ends. Per the germline V gene, CDR1 is SEHNR and CDR2 is FQNEAQ (reference sequence). The CDR3 region is CASSLEGPWPQHF. CDR3 in DNA: TGTGCCAGCAGCTTGGAGGGGCCATGGCCCCAGCATTTT. The variable domain in full, completed from reference TRBV7-9 and TRBJ1-5, reads DTGVSQNPRHKITKRGQNVTFRCDPISEHNRLYWYRQTLGQGPEFLTYFQNEAQLEKSRLLSDRFSAERPKGSFSTLEIQRTEQGDSAMYLCASSLEGPWPQHFGDGTRLSIL.

The chain has TRBV10-3 and TRBJ1-2, with D unresolved. Germline V gene sequence: CDR1 ENHRY, CDR2 SYGVKD. Trimming took 0 bases from V and 2 from J, leaving 4 bases between them. This CDR3 contains 13 residues. The CDR3 region is CAISESGNYGYTF. As DNA, the CDR3 is TGTGCCATCAGTGAGTCCGGGAACTATGGCTACACCTTC.

This rearrangement joins TRBV6-1 to TRBJ2-7; 13 nucleotides align to TRBD2. V lost 2 bases to trimming and J lost 2 bases; unmatched junction nucleotides: 0. The germline gives CDR1 MNHNS, CDR2 SASEGT. The CDR3 covers 15 residues. The DNA for the CDR3 is TGTGCCAGCAGTGAAACTAGCGGGGGGGCCTACGAGCAGTACTTC. Translation gives CASSETSGGAYEQYF.

This rearrangement joins TRBV29-1 to TRBJ2-7, with a tentative D call TRBD1 (6 bases). CDR1 and CDR2 from the germline V gene are SQVTM and ANQGSEA. This CDR3 has 12 residues. The V end was cut by 0 bases, the J end by 4 bases, with 7 bases between. CDR3 DNA: TGCAGCGTTGAAGAGGGGGCTTACGAGCAGTACTTC. Its protein is CSVEEGAYEQYF.

The CDR3 protein is CASSLDTGEYF. CDR3 coding DNA: TGTGCCAGCAGCTTAGATACGGGGGAGTATTTT. The V gene is TRBV13, the J gene TRBJ2-3, with D perhaps matching TRBD2 (6 bases). V was clipped by 1 base and J by 13 bases, with 9 bases between them. The CDR3 spans 11 residues. The V gene's germline CDR1 is PRHDT and CDR2 FYEKMQ (reference sequence). Variable domain in full (rest from reference TRBV13 and TRBJ2-3): AAGVIQSPRHLIKEKRETATLKCYPIPRHDTVYWYQQGPGQDPQFLISFYEKMQSDKGSIPDRFSAQQFSDYHSELNMSSLELGDSALYFCASSLDTGEYFGPGTRLTVL.

This clone appeared once. The chain employs TRBV19 and TRBJ2-7; D gene uncertain. The CDR3 runs to 15 residues. V lost 5 bases and J 0 bases, leaving 14 bases between the germline ends. Germline CDR1 is LNHDA and CDR2 is SQIVND (reference sequence). The CDR3 nucleotides read TGTGCCAGTAGTGGGTCAGGATCCCGCTCCTACGAGCAGTACTTC. This codes for CASSGSGSRSYEQYF. Full variable domain (rest looked up from reference TRBV19 and TRBJ2-7): DGGITQSPKYLFRKEGQNVTLSCEQNLNHDAMYWYRQDPGQGLRLIYYSQIVNDFQKGDIAEGYSVSREKKESFPLTVTSAQKNPTAFYLCASSGSGSRSYEQYFGPGTRLTVT.

The J gene is TRBJ1-5, the V gene TRBV7-8; 7 bases match TRBD1. Looked up from germline, CDR1 is SGHVS and CDR2 is FQNEAQ. Trimming cost V 6 bases and J 2 bases; bases outside gene matches: 4. The CDR3 covers 14 residues. This CDR3 is CASSRQGGNQPQHF. CDR3 sequence (DNA): TGTGCCAGCAGTCGACAGGGAGGCAATCAGCCCCAGCATTTT.

This clone came up a few times. The rearrangement links TRBV10-3 to TRBJ1-3; TRBD1 matches at 7 bases. V was pared by 10 bases and J by 2 bases, with 8 bases of the junction left unmatched. Germline CDR1 is ENHRY and CDR2 is SYGVKD. The CDR3 runs to 14 residues. CDR3 in amino acids: CATKQGMAGNTIYF. In DNA, the CDR3 is TGTGCCACGAAACAGGGGATGGCTGGAAACACCATATATTTT.

This clone was seen more than once but under ten times. The chain employs TRBV6-6 and TRBJ1-1; a weak D match, TRBD1 (5 bases). Germline V CDR1 and CDR2: MNHNY, SVGAGI (reference sequence). Trimming took off 2 bases at V and 6 bases at J, with 13 bases between the two ends. The CDR3 consists of 14 residues. The CDR3 coding sequence is TGTGCCAGCAGTTACGGGGGGACCTTTGCTGAAGCTTTCTTT. The encoded protein is CASSYGGTFAEAFF.

The chain recombines TRBV19 with TRBJ1-3, with 11 bases lining up with TRBD1. The CDR3 totals 16 residues. Trimming removed 5 bases from V and 4 bases from J; junction bases left unmatched: 7. Germline CDR1 reads LNHDA; CDR2 reads SQIVND (reference sequence). CDR3 in DNA: TGTGCCAGTAGTGACCACGGGACAGGGGGAGGAAACACCATATATTTT. Protein product: CASSDHGTGGGNTIYF.

This clone was observed a few times. This chain connects TRBV5-6 to TRBJ1-6; D ambiguous. This CDR3 has 15 residues. The V and J ends lost 1 base and 15 bases respectively, with 20 bases between them. From germline, CDR1 is SGHDT and CDR2 YYEEEE. CDR3 in DNA: TGTGCCAGCAGCTTGTTGACCGGCCATGAGGGCCACCTCCACTTT. Translating it yields CASSLLTGHEGHLHF. Complete variable domain (other parts from reference TRBV5-6 and TRBJ1-6): DAGVTQSPTHLIKTRGQQVTLRCSPKSGHDTVSWYQQALGQGPQFIFQYYEEEERQRGNFPDRFSGHQFPNYSSELNVNALLLGDSALYLCASSLLTGHEGHLHFGNGTRLTVT.

The chain links TRBV9 to TRBJ2-2; 14 positions agree with TRBD2. The CDR3 length is 18 residues. In germline, CDR1 is SGDLS, CDR2 YYNGEE. V shed 3 bases and J 1 base; nucleotides not matched to a gene: 5. CDR3 coding DNA: TGTGCCAGCAGCGAGCTGGGACTAGCGGGGGAGAACACCGGGGAGCTGTTTTTT. Its translation is CASSELGLAGENTGELFF.

The chain recombines TRBV28 with TRBJ1-2, with 7 bases fitting TRBD1. The V segment lost 5 bases and the J segment 1 base; nucleotides outside the gene matches: 10. This CDR3 comprises 16 residues. Germline CDR1 is MDHEN and CDR2 is SYDVKM. CDR3 region: CASSPQGTADNYGYTF. DNA for the CDR3: TGTGCCAGCAGTCCTCAAGGGACAGCCGATAACTATGGCTACACCTTC.

The chain employs TRBV13 and TRBJ2-7; 7 bases agree with TRBD1. The CDR3 length is 13 residues. Germline trimming cut 5 bases from V and 4 bases from J; bases unmatched to any gene: 5. Germline V gene sequence: CDR1 PRHDT, CDR2 FYEKMQ (reference sequence). DNA for the CDR3: TGTGCCAGCAGCCCCGGGACAGATTACGAGCAGTACTTC. Protein: CASSPGTDYEQYF.

The J gene is TRBJ2-3, the V gene TRBV6-6; the D gene is possibly TRBD1 (6 bases). Trimming removed 6 bases at V and 0 bases at J, with 10 bases between. The length of the CDR3 is 14 residues. From germline, CDR1 is MNHNY and CDR2 SVGAGI (reference sequence). The CDR3: CASRNTGSTDTQYF. The CDR3 DNA is TGTGCCAGCAGAAACACAGGGAGCACAGATACGCAGTATTTT.

This rearrangement joins TRBV28 to TRBJ2-7, with 9 bases that match TRBD1. Germline CDR1 MDHEN, CDR2 SYDVKM. The CDR3 is 15 amino acids. V was clipped by 4 bases and J by 3 bases; unmatched bases: 7. CDR3 sequence reads: CASSWGGTGIYEQYF. CDR3 DNA: TGTGCCAGCAGTTGGGGGGGGACAGGGATCTACGAGCAGTACTTC.

The chain links TRBV25-1 to TRBJ1-2, with 7 nucleotides matching TRBD1. This CDR3 is 13 amino acids long. J was trimmed by 3 bases and V by 9 bases; bases with no gene match: 7. Germline V gene sequence: CDR1 MGHDK, CDR2 SYGVNS. CDR3 protein: CASAPGGDYGYTF. CDR3 DNA sequence: TGTGCCAGTGCACCAGGGGGAGACTATGGCTACACCTTC.

This clone has only a few counts. J is TRBJ2-3 and V is TRBV7-3, with TRBD1 as a possible D gene (5 bases). The CDR3 extends over 12 amino acids. V lost 5 bases and J lost 8, with 11 bases in between. Germline assignment: CDR1 SGHTA and CDR2 FQGTGA. CDR3 nucleotide sequence: TGTGCCAGCAGCCCGTCTCAGGGTACGCAGTATTTT. This codes for CASSPSQGTQYF.

The V call is TRBV30, the J call TRBJ1-6; D is ambiguous. This CDR3 is 11 amino acids long. Trimming removed 5 bases from V and 3 bases from J, with 2 bases in between. Germline V gene lookup returns CDR1 GTSNPN and CDR2 SVGIG (reference sequence). DNA for the CDR3: TGTGCCTGGTACTATAATTCACCCCTCCACTTT. Its translation is CAWYYNSPLHF.

Only a few counts were recorded for this clone. This chain connects TRBV28 to TRBJ2-7, with D possibly being TRBD1 (6 bases). Germline CDR1 reads MDHEN; CDR2 reads SYDVKM. This CDR3 has 16 residues. The V gene lost 7 bases and the J gene lost 1 base, with 20 bases spanning the gap. DNA for the CDR3: TGTGCCAGCAACTATCCCCGACAGGACCTTTCCTACGAGCAGTACTTC. Translated: CASNYPRQDLSYEQYF.

The chain has TRBV10-2 and TRBJ1-2, with D perhaps TRBD1 (6 bases). Germline V gene lookup returns CDR1 WSHSY and CDR2 SAAADI. Trimming stripped 5 bases from V and 5 bases from J, with 15 bases between. The CDR3 has 14 amino acids. The CDR3 is CASSTLQGRYGYTF. CDR3 sequence (DNA): TGCGCCAGCAGTACCCTCCAGGGGCGTTATGGCTACACCTTC.

This rearrangement joins TRBV6-6 to TRBJ2-1; TRBD1 aligns across 12 bases. Per the germline V gene, CDR1 is MNHNY and CDR2 is SVGAGI (reference sequence). The V gene end was trimmed by 7 bases and the J gene end by 6 bases; junction bases not matched to a gene: 7. The CDR3 length is 15 residues. The CDR3 loop is CASKPGQGAVNEQFF. Here the CDR3 DNA reads TGTGCCAGCAAACCGGGACAGGGGGCGGTCAATGAGCAGTTCTTC.

The chain has TRBV7-3 and TRBJ2-5, with D unclear. Germline-derived CDR1 and CDR2 are SGHTA and FQGTGA. Trimming took 2 bases from V and 4 from J, leaving 8 bases between them. The CDR3 runs 13 residues. The CDR3 DNA is TGTGCCAGCAGCTTAGCGGTTGCAGAGACCCAGTACTTC. This encodes CASSLAVAETQYF.

CDR3 sequence reads: CASSYGQGAYEQYF. For the CDR3, the DNA is TGTGCCAGCAGTTACGGACAGGGGGCCTACGAGCAGTACTTC. V usage is TRBV5-4 and J usage is TRBJ2-7; TRBD1 aligns across 10 bases. Germline CDR1 is SGHNT and CDR2 is YYREEE (reference sequence). J lost 2 bases, V lost 5 bases, and 4 bases had no gene match. The CDR3 is 14 residues long.

Worth noting for this clone: Other DNA sequences of this sample code for an identical CDR3. J is TRBJ1-1 and V is TRBV30; 8 positions match TRBD1. Germline V gene data show CDR1 as GTSNPN and CDR2 as SVGIG (reference sequence). Trimming took 3 bases from V and 3 from J; bases not matched to a gene: 6. The CDR3 runs to 14 residues. The CDR3 spells CAWSPGTGYTEAFF. CDR3 nucleotide sequence: TGTGCCTGGAGCCCTGGGACAGGTTACACTGAAGCTTTCTTT.